This record looks at one T cell receptor (beta chain) sequence and its context. The length of the CDR3 is 15 residues. The V gene lost 4 bases and the J gene lost 5 bases, with 17 bases spanning the gap. Germline CDR1 and CDR2: MGHRA and YSYEKL. TCRdb re-analysed the RT-PCR reads in MiXCR, keeping a single row per CDR3 protein. Here the sample spans around 200,000 distinct CDR3 sequences, roughly 38% being singletons. These data originate in a study of patients and donors after allogeneic stem cell transplantation. The gene calls are TRBV4-1 and TRBJ1-1; D not certain. The receptor was derived from a human donor who was either an allogeneic HSCT recipient or a stem cell or donor lymphocyte infusion donor (not recorded which). It is not recorded whose cells these are; they may come from a transplant donor. The source material was blood, either unsorted or a sorted T cell fraction (not recorded which). The CDR3 DNA reads as TGCGCCAGCAGCCCGCGAGGAGGCCCCGAGACTGAAGCTTTCTTT. Protein product: CASSPRGGPETEAFF.